What follows are 18 T cell receptor beta chains derived from one specimen sequenced in a study of blood T cell repertoires in COVID-19. Profiled with immunoSEQ multiplex PCR; TCRdb holds only in-frame clones, not every one. The profile shows some 120,000 clones, around nine tenths of them singletons. The specimen sequenced was peripheral blood. The receptor set was obtained from a man aged 35 to 55 with acute or convalescent COVID-19.

The J gene is TRBJ2-1, the V gene TRBV19, with 14 positions matching TRBD2. Germline assignment: CDR1 LNHDA and CDR2 SQIVND (reference sequence). This CDR3 is built from 16 residues. V dropped 4 bases and J dropped 6; count of bases not matched to a gene: 5. CDR3 residues: CASSTPGTSGSNEQFF. CDR3 sequence (DNA): TGTGCCAGTAGTACCCCCGGGACTAGCGGGAGCAATGAGCAGTTCTTC.

The V call is TRBV5-1, the J call TRBJ2-5; tentative D call: TRBD2 (7 bases). The V gene's germline CDR1 is SGHRS and CDR2 YFSETQ. V was trimmed by 3 bases and J by 5 bases, leaving 11 bases between them. The CDR3 runs 13 residues. The CDR3 DNA reads TGCGCCAGCAGCTGGGGGGGGCTGGAGACCCAGTACTTC. Its translation is CASSWGGLETQYF.

This clone occurred once. This chain connects TRBV7-9 to TRBJ1-5, with TRBD1 matching 9 bases. Unmatched junction bases numbered 4, after V lost 0 bases and J lost 13 bases. The CDR3 extends over 13 amino acids. Germline V gene lookup returns CDR1 SEHNR and CDR2 FQNEAQ (reference sequence). The CDR3 nucleotides read TGTGCCAGCAGCTTAGCAGGGACAGGGTATCAGCATTTT. Residues: CASSLAGTGYQHF.

This rearrangement joins TRBV2 to TRBJ1-2, with 9 bases fitting TRBD1. In germline, CDR1 is SNHLY, CDR2 FYNNEI. The CDR3 spans 13 residues. Losses at the gene ends were 6 bases for V and 6 bases for J; bases not matched to a gene: 5. CDR3 amino acids: CASSTGGGDGYTF. CDR3 DNA: TGTGCCAGCAGCACAGGGGGCGGAGATGGCTACACCTTC.

This chain uses TRBV5-1 with TRBJ1-6; 9 nucleotides align to TRBD1. Losses at the gene ends were 4 bases for V and 10 bases for J; bases not matched to a gene: 9. CDR3 length equals 15 residues. Per the germline V gene, CDR1 is SGHRS and CDR2 is YFSETQ. The DNA of the CDR3 is TGCGCCAGCAGCCCGTCCGACAGGGGGGAATCACCCCTCCACTTT. This sequence encodes CASSPSDRGESPLHF. Using reference TRBV5-1 and TRBJ1-6 for the parts outside the CDR3, the full variable domain is KAGVTQTPRYLIKTRGQQVTLSCSPISGHRSVSWYQQTPGQGLQFLFEYFSETQRNKGNFPGRFSGRQFSNSRSEMNVSTLELGDSALYLCASSPSDRGESPLHFGNGTRLTVT.

The table lists this clone with a count of one. V gene TRBV14 combines with J gene TRBJ1-4; no clear D gene. Germline lookup yields CDR1 SGHDN and CDR2 FVKESK. This CDR3 has 12 residues. Trimming cost V 3 bases and J 14 bases, with 13 bases left between them. CDR3 DNA: TGTGCCAGCAGCCATGCCTCGGGGTTCCTGTTTTTT. This translates into CASSHASGFLFF.

The gene calls are TRBV14 and TRBJ2-7; the match to TRBD2 covers 10 bases. The V gene end was trimmed by 3 bases and the J gene end by 2 bases; junction bases not matched to a gene: 1. Germline CDR1 and CDR2: SGHDN and FVKESK. The CDR3 is 14 amino acids. The CDR3 DNA reads as TGTGCCAGCAGCCAGCTAGCGGGAGCCTACGAGCAGTACTTC. Protein: CASSQLAGAYEQYF.

This chain links TRBV30 with TRBJ1-2, with D tentatively TRBD1 (6 bases). Germline-derived CDR1 and CDR2 are GTSNPN and SVGIG (reference sequence). The CDR3 has 13 amino acids. V lost 2 bases and J lost 3, with 10 bases in between. The CDR3 sequence is CAWSNRADYGYTF. The DNA of the CDR3 is TGTGCCTGGAGTAACAGGGCGGACTATGGCTACACCTTC.

The V call is TRBV6-5, the J call TRBJ1-1; maybe TRBD1 (5 bases). CDR3 length equals 13 residues. The V and J ends lost 0 bases and 6 bases respectively, with 8 bases between them. The germline gives CDR1 MNHEY, CDR2 SVGAGI. DNA for the CDR3: TGTGCCAGCAGTTACTCCAGGGATTCTGAAGCTTTCTTT. Amino acids: CASSYSRDSEAFF.

This clone has more than one count but fewer than ten. V and J are TRBV6-4 and TRBJ2-1, with 8 bases lining up with TRBD2. J was trimmed by 8 bases and V by 0 bases; bases with no gene match: 9. The CDR3 length is 16 residues. The germline CDR1 and CDR2 sequences are MRHNA and SNTAGT. The CDR3 spells CASSDSSSGIGDEQFF. The CDR3 DNA reads as TGTGCCAGCAGTGACTCGAGTAGCGGGATCGGCGATGAGCAGTTCTTC.

This clone was recorded a few times. The chain combines TRBV19 with TRBJ1-5; 7 bases map to TRBD1. The CDR3 sequence is 19 residues long. The V and J ends lost 2 bases and 3 bases, in that order; junction bases with no gene match: 16. The germline CDR1 and CDR2 sequences are LNHDA and SQIVND (reference sequence). CDR3 bases: TGTGCCAGTAGTATAATCCCACGACAGGGACGGGGGCTCAATCAGCCCCAGCATTTT. Translation gives CASSIIPRQGRGLNQPQHF.

V gene TRBV6-5 combines with J gene TRBJ2-6; the match to TRBD1 covers 7 bases. In germline, CDR1 is MNHEY, CDR2 SVGAGI. The CDR3 is 15 residues long. Losses at the gene ends were 6 bases for V and 4 bases for J; bases not matched to a gene: 6. The CDR3 reads CASRRQGPGANVLTF. CDR3 coding DNA: TGTGCCAGCAGAAGACAGGGTCCCGGGGCCAACGTCCTGACTTTC.

The genes are TRBV19 and TRBJ1-3, with D tentatively TRBD1 (6 bases). Trimming cost V 4 bases and J 2 bases, with 9 bases left between them. There are 14 residues in the CDR3. Germline V gene data show CDR1 as LNHDA and CDR2 as SQIVND (reference sequence). Here the CDR3 reads CASSKSGAGNTIYF. CDR3 nucleotide sequence: TGTGCCAGTAGTAAATCAGGGGCTGGAAACACCATATATTTT.

J is TRBJ2-5 and V is TRBV7-3; 9 nucleotides match TRBD1. Germline V CDR1 and CDR2: SGHTA, FQGTGA. The CDR3 loop spans 13 amino acids. V was pared by 3 bases and J by 4 bases, with 0 bases of the junction left unmatched. CDR3 residues: CASSLDRGETQYF. Here the CDR3 DNA reads TGTGCCAGCAGCTTGGACAGGGGAGAGACCCAGTACTTC.

This clone was picked up a small number of times. The chain joins TRBV6-2 or TRBV6-3 to TRBJ2-2; 12 bases are shared with TRBD1. Germline V gives CDR1 MNHEY, CDR2 SVGEGT. Trimming cost V 4 bases and J 7 bases; bases outside gene matches: 10. CDR3 length: 17 amino acids. The CDR3 region is CASSFLGGQGAVGELFF. The CDR3 DNA sequence: TGTGCCAGCAGTTTCCTCGGGGGACAGGGGGCAGTCGGGGAGCTGTTTTTT.

V gene TRBV2 combines with J gene TRBJ2-1; 8 bases map to TRBD2. This CDR3 comprises 15 residues. Losses at the gene ends were 6 bases for V and 4 bases for J; bases not matched to a gene: 8. Germline V gene sequence: CDR1 SNHLY, CDR2 FYNNEI. The CDR3 reads CASSAVLAGYNEQFF. Here the CDR3 DNA reads TGTGCCAGCAGCGCCGTGTTAGCGGGGTACAATGAGCAGTTCTTC.

The chain employs TRBV7-2 and TRBJ1-2; TRBD1 matches at 7 bases. CDR3 size: 15 residues. The germline gives CDR1 SGHTA, CDR2 FQGNSA. Losses at the gene ends were 5 bases for V and 4 bases for J; bases not matched to a gene: 10. The DNA of the CDR3 is TGTGCCAGCAGCGACAGGGCAGGGGTAGTCTATGGCTACACCTTC. Its translation is CASSDRAGVVYGYTF.

The chain combines TRBV4-2 with TRBJ1-5, with 7 bases fitting TRBD1. Germline trimming cut 4 bases from V and 5 bases from J; bases unmatched to any gene: 5. CDR3 length: 14 residues. Germline V CDR1 and CDR2: LGHNA, YNFKEQ. CDR3 DNA sequence: TGTGCCAGCAGCCCCCAGGGGGGATATCAGCCCCAGCATTTT. It is translated as CASSPQGGYQPQHF.